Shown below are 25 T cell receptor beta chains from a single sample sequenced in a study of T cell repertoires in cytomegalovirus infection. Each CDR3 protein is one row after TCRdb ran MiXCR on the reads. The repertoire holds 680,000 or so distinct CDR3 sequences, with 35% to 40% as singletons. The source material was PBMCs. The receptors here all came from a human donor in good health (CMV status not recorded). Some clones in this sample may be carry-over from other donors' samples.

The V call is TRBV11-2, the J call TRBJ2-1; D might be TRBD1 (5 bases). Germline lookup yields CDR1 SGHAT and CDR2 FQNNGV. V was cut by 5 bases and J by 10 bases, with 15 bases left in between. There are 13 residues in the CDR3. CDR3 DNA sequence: TGTGCCAGCAGCCCAAACATCAGGGTCGAGCAGTTCTTC. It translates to CASSPNIRVEQFF. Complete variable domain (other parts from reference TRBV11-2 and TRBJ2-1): EAGVAQSPRYKIIEKRQSVAFWCNPISGHATLYWYQQILGQGPKLLIQFQNNGVVDDSQLPKDRFSAERLKGVDSTLKIQPAKLEDSAVYLCASSPNIRVEQFFGPGTRLTVL.

The CDR3 reads CASSGPRIEQYF. The CDR3 nucleotides read TGTGCCAGCAGTGGCCCTAGGATAGAGCAGTACTTC. V is TRBV7-8 and J is TRBJ2-7; no clear D. The CDR3 is 12 residues long. V was cut by 6 bases and J by 7 bases, with 13 bases left in between. The germline CDR1 and CDR2 sequences are SGHVS and FQNEAQ.

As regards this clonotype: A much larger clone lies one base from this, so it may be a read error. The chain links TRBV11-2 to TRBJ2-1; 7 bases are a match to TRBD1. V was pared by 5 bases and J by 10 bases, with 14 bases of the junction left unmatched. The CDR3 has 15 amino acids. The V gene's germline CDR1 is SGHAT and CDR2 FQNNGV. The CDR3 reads CASSATGTEIYEQFF. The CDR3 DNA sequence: TGTGCCAGCAGCGCAACCGGGACAGAGATTTACGAGCAGTTCTTC.

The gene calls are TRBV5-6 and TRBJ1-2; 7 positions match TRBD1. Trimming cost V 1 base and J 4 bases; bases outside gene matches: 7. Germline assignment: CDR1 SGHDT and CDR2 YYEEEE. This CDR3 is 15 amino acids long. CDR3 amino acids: CASSLSGQSPYGYTF. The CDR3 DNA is TGTGCCAGCAGCTTGTCGGGACAGTCACCCTATGGCTACACCTTC. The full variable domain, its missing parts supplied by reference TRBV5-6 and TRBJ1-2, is DAGVTQSPTHLIKTRGQQVTLRCSPKSGHDTVSWYQQALGQGPQFIFQYYEEEERQRGNFPDRFSGHQFPNYSSELNVNALLLGDSALYLCASSLSGQSPYGYTFGSGTRLTVV.

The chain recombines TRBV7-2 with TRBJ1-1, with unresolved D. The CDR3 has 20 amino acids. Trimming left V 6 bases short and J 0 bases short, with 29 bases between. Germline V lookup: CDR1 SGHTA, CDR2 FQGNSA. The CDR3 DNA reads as TGTGCCAGCAGATACCTCGACTTATCGGAATTAGGGCTAATGAACACTGAAGCTTTCTTT. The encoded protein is CASRYLDLSELGLMNTEAFF.

The CDR3: CASSLTTGPYEQYF. CDR3 DNA sequence: TGTGCCAGCAGCTTAACGACAGGACCTTACGAGCAGTACTTC. The chain couples TRBV11-3 to TRBJ2-7; D might be TRBD1 (6 bases). Per the germline V gene, CDR1 is SGHNT and CDR2 is YENEEA. V was cut by 2 bases and J by 4 bases, with 12 bases left in between. CDR3 length: 14 residues.

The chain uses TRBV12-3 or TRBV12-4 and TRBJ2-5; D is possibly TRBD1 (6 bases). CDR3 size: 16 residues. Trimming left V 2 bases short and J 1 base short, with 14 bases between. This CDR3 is CASSLTDYRVQETQYF. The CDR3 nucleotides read TGTGCCAGCAGTTTAACGGATTACAGGGTCCAAGAGACCCAGTACTTC.

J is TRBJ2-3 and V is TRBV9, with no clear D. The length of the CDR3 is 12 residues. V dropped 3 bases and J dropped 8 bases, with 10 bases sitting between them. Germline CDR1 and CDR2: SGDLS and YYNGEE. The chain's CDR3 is CASSEGPGTQYF. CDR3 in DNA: TGTGCCAGCAGCGAGGGCCCTGGTACGCAGTATTTT.

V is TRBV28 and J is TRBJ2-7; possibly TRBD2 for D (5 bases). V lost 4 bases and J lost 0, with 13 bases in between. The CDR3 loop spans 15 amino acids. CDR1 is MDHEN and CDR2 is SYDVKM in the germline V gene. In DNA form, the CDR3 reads TGTGCCAGCAGTTCCCCCCTCCGGGGCTCCTACGAGCAGTACTTC. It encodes CASSSPLRGSYEQYF.

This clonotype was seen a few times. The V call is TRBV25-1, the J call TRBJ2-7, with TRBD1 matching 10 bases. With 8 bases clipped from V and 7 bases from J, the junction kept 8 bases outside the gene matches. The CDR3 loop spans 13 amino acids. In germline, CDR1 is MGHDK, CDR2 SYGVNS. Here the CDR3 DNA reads TGTGCCAGCCAAGGACAGGGGGGCCATGAGCAGTACTTC. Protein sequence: CASQGQGGHEQYF.

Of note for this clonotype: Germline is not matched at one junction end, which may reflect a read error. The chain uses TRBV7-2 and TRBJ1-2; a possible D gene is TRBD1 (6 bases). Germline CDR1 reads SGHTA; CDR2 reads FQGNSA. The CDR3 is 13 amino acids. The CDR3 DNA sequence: TGTGCCAGCAGCTCCATCGAGACAGGAGGCTACAACTTC. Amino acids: CASSSIETGGYNF.

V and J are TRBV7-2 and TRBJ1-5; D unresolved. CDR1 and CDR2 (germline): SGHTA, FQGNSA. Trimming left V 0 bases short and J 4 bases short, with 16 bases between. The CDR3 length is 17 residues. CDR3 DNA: TGTGCCAGCAGCTTAGCGGTCGCGCGGGTTGGGAATCAGCCCCAGCATTTT. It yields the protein CASSLAVARVGNQPQHF. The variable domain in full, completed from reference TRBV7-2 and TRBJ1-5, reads GAGVSQSPSNKVTEKGKDVELRCDPISGHTALYWYRQSLGQGLEFLIYFQGNSAPDKSGLPSDRFSAERTGGSVSTLTIQRTQQEDSAVYLCASSLAVARVGNQPQHFGDGTRLSIL.

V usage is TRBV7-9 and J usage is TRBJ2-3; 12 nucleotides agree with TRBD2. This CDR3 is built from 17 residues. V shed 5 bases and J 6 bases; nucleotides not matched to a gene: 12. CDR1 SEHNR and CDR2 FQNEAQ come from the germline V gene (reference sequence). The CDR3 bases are TGTGCCAGCAGCCCAGACTGGGGACTAGCGGGCGAGGATACGCAGTATTTT. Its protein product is CASSPDWGLAGEDTQYF.

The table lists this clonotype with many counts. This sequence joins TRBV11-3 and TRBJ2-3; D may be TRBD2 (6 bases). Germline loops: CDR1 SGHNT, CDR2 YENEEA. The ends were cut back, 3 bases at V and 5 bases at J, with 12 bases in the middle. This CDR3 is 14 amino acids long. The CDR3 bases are TGTGCCAGCAGCTTTAATAGCGGAGTAGATACGCAGTATTTT. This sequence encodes CASSFNSGVDTQYF.

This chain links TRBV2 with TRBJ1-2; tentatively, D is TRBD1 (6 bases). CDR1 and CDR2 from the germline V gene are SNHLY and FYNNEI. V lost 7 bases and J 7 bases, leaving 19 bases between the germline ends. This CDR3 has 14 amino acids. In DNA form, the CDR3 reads TGTGCCAGCATACAACGGAGGGACATAGCTGGCTACACCTTC. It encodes CASIQRRDIAGYTF.

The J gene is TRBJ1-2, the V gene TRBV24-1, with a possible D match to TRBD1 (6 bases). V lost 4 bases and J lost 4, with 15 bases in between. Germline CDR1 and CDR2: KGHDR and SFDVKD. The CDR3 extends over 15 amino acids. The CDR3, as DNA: TGTGCCACCAGTGACTCCGGACAGCCGATCTATGGCTACACCTTC. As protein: CATSDSGQPIYGYTF.

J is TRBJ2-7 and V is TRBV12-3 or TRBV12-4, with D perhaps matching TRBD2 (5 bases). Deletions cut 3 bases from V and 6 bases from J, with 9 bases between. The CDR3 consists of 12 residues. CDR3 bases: TGTGCCAGCAGTTTTGGAGGCTCCGAGCAGTACTTC. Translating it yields CASSFGGSEQYF.

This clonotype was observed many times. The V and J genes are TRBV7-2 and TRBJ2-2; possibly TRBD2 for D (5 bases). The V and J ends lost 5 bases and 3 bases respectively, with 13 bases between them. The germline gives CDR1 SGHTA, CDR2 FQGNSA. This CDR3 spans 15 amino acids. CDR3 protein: CASSKRGSHTGELFF. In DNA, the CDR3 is TGTGCCAGCAGCAAGAGAGGGAGCCACACCGGGGAGCTGTTTTTT.

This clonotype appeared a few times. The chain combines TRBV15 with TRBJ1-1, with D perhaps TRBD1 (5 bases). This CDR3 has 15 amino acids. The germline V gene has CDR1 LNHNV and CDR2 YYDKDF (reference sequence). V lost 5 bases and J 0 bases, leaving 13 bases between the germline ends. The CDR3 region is CATSAQTVMNTEAFF. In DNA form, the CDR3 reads TGTGCCACCAGCGCCCAGACAGTCATGAACACTGAAGCTTTCTTT. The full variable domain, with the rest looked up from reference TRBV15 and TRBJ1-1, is DAMVIQNPRYQVTQFGKPVTLSCSQTLNHNVMYWYQQKSSQAPKLLFHYYDKDFNNEADTPDNFQSRRPNTSFCFLDIRSPGLGDTAMYLCATSAQTVMNTEAFFGQGTRLTVV.

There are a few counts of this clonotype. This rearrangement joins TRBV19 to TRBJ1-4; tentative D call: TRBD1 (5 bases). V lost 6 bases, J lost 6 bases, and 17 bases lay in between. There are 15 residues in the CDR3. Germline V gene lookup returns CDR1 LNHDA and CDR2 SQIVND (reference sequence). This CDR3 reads CASSPWGRADEKLFF. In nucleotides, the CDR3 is TGTGCCAGTAGCCCATGGGGCAGGGCGGATGAAAAACTGTTTTTT.

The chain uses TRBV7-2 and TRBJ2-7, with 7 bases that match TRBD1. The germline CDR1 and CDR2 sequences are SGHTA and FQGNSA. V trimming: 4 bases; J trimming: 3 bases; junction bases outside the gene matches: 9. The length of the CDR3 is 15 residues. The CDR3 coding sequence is TGTGCCAGCAGCTCCAGGGGGAAGGCCGTCTACGAGCAGTACTTC. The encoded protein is CASSSRGKAVYEQYF.

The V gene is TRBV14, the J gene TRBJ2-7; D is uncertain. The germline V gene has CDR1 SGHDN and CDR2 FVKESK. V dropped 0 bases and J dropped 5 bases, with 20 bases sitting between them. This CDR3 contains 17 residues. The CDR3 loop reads CASSQDRGGFVLHEQYF. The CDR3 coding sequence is TGTGCCAGCAGCCAAGATCGAGGCGGTTTCGTCCTCCACGAGCAGTACTTC. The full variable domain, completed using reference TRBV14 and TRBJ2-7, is EAGVTQFPSHSVIEKGQTVTLRCDPISGHDNLYWYRRVMGKEIKFLLHFVKESKQDESGMPNNRFLAERTGGTYSTLKVQPAELEDSGVYFCASSQDRGGFVLHEQYFGPGTRLTVT.

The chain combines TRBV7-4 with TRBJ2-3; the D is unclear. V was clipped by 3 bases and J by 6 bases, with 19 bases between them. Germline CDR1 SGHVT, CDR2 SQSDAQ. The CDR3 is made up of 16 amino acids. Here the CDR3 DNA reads TGTGCCAGCAGCTTTCCACTCTACCGTCCTGCGGATACGCAGTATTTT. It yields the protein CASSFPLYRPADTQYF.

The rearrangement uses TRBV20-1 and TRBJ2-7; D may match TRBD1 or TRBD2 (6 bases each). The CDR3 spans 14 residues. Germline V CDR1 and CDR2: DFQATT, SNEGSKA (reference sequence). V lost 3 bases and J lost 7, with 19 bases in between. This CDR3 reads CSASSGGPQEEQYF. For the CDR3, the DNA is TGCAGTGCTAGTTCCGGGGGCCCTCAGGAGGAGCAGTACTTC.

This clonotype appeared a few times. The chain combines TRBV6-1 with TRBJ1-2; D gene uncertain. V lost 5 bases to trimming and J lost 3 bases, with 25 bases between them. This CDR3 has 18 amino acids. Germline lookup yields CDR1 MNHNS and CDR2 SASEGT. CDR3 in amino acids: CASSPLPSHFPSDYGYTF. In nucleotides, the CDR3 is TGTGCCAGCAGTCCCTTACCGTCGCACTTCCCCTCGGACTATGGCTACACCTTC.